This TCR beta chain emerged from a study of T cells in Graves' hyperthyroidism and ophthalmopathy. Among ophthalmopathy patients, the Clinical Activity Score reached at least 3, the NOSPECS grade reached at least 4, and duration remained under 3 months. Diagnosing involved the use of clinical symptoms, serum thyroxine and TRAb, thyroid ultrasound and orbital computed tomography. Between the trimmed V and J ends, which lost 6 bases and 0 bases, there was a span of 11 bases. The CDR3 runs to 14 residues. The CDR3 regions of TCR beta were amplified from RNA transcripts. In the first-round RT-PCR of the TCR CDR3, the HTBI primer set was used. TCRdb passed the multiplex PCR reads through MiXCR, listing each CDR3 protein once. The sample consists of about 600,000 distinct CDR3 sequences, 11% to 15% of them appearing once. In its sample, this clonotype was seen many times. The target antigen is unknown. Overall study findings and caveats: Also found in blood were most expanded thyroid clonotypes above 0.001.

This sequence joins TRBV12-3 or TRBV12-4 and TRBJ2-5; D not resolved. The specimen was blood. The source is a woman under 30 with Graves' ophthalmopathy. The CDR3 loop is CASRTSGHQETQYF. CDR3 in DNA: TGTGCCAGCAGGACTTCGGGCCACCAAGAGACCCAGTACTTC.